Listed below are T cell receptor beta chains from one sample, sequenced in a study of early T cells in non-severe SARS-CoV-2 infection. TCRdb independently ran MiXCR on the 5' RACE reads; one entry per CDR3 protein. The table shows fewer than 55,000 distinct CDR3 sequences, with over 8% occurring only once. The sample consisted of whole blood. The receptors originated from an adult who was a healthcare worker with PCR-confirmed SARS-CoV-2 infection or an uninfected control (not recorded which). Each CDR3 is given without its conserved first and last residue.

j_call: TRBJ2-3
v_call: TRBV7-6
cdr3_aa: ASSLLVGTGNWDTQY

j_call: TRBJ1-3
v_call: TRBV29-1
cdr3_aa: SVVQANSGNTIY

j_call: TRBJ1-2
v_call: TRBV2
cdr3_aa: ASSEFGETFYGYT

j_call: TRBJ1-2
v_call: TRBV20-1
cdr3_aa: SASDPLDYGYT

j_call: TRBJ2-6
v_call: TRBV30
cdr3_aa: AWSVPGANVLT

j_call: TRBJ2-7
v_call: TRBV20-1
cdr3_aa: SARDDRNPYEQY

j_call: TRBJ2-3
v_call: TRBV6-5
cdr3_aa: ASTRSFLAGSTDTQY

j_call: TRBJ2-7
v_call: TRBV20-1
cdr3_aa: SATGTTAYEQY

j_call: TRBJ1-1
v_call: TRBV11-3
cdr3_aa: ASSPSMNTEAF

j_call: TRBJ2-3
v_call: TRBV29-1
cdr3_aa: SATGLAGIGATQY

j_call: TRBJ2-3
v_call: TRBV7-3
cdr3_aa: ASSLNRGPDTQY

j_call: TRBJ2-1
v_call: TRBV29-1
cdr3_aa: SVEGLAGALGQF

j_call: TRBJ2-2
v_call: TRBV29-1
cdr3_aa: SFTGGDPNTGELF

j_call: TRBJ2-6
v_call: TRBV12-3/TRBV12-4
cdr3_aa: ASSSSGANVLT

j_call: TRBJ2-7
v_call: TRBV5-5
cdr3_aa: ASSQLSGRAGEQY

j_call: TRBJ1-2
v_call: TRBV30
cdr3_aa: AWKPERSYGYT

j_call: TRBJ2-3
v_call: TRBV20-1
cdr3_aa: SVGDLEADTQY

j_call: TRBJ2-1
v_call: TRBV18
cdr3_aa: ASTGLIDNEQF

j_call: TRBJ2-4
v_call: TRBV7-2
cdr3_aa: ASSLTGDIQY

j_call: TRBJ2-3
v_call: TRBV18
cdr3_aa: ASSPPGVTDTQY

j_call: TRBJ2-7
v_call: TRBV20-1
cdr3_aa: SATPRAGATYEQY

j_call: TRBJ1-4
v_call: TRBV9
cdr3_aa: ASSVGLQNGEKLF

j_call: TRBJ1-2
v_call: TRBV20-1
cdr3_aa: SASFTEVNYGYT